This entry lists 30 T cell receptor beta chains sequenced from one sample in a study of cytomegalovirus exposure and HLA in healthy donors. Primers: 60 Vbeta forward and 13 Jbeta reverse. This table comes from immunoSEQ multiplex PCR, and its TCRdb copy is limited to in-frame clones, with some not included. Among 150,000 to 200,000 clones listed, around four fifths were seen once. Sequenced material: PBMCs. The receptors stem from a young man in good health and CMV-seropositive.

This sequence joins TRBV7-2 and TRBJ1-5; 7 nucleotides line up with TRBD1. After removal of 6 bases from V and 4 bases from J, the junction contained 3 bases not matched to a gene. The germline gives CDR1 SGHTA, CDR2 FQGNSA. The CDR3 is 13 residues long. CDR3 in DNA: TGTGCCAGCAGTTACAGGGGAAATCAGCCCCAGCATTTT. This gives the protein CASSYRGNQPQHF. Filled out from reference TRBV7-2 and TRBJ1-5, the complete variable domain reads GAGVSQSPSNKVTEKGKDVELRCDPISGHTALYWYRQSLGQGLEFLIYFQGNSAPDKSGLPSDRFSAERTGGSVSTLTIQRTQQEDSAVYLCASSYRGNQPQHFGDGTRLSIL.

Ten or more counts support this clone. J is TRBJ1-2 and V is TRBV10-3; 10 nucleotides align to TRBD1. The CDR3 loop spans 15 amino acids. With 3 bases clipped from V and 4 bases from J, the junction kept 5 bases outside the gene matches. From germline, CDR1 is ENHRY and CDR2 SYGVKD. In DNA, the CDR3 is TGTGCCATCAGTGAAGGCCGGGACAGGGGCTATGGCTACACCTTC. The encoded protein is CAISEGRDRGYGYTF.

J is TRBJ1-4 and V is TRBV5-4; tentatively, D is TRBD1 (6 bases). The CDR3 consists of 14 residues. Germline V CDR1 and CDR2: SGHNT, YYREEE (reference sequence). V shed 3 bases and J shed 4 bases, with 10 bases lying between them. This chain's CDR3 is CASSWGQRNEKLFF. The CDR3 nucleotides read TGTGCCAGCAGCTGGGGACAACGTAATGAAAAACTGTTTTTT.

This chain links TRBV5-1 with TRBJ1-4; D is undetermined. Germline-derived CDR1 and CDR2 are SGHRS and YFSETQ. CDR3 length equals 13 residues. Trimming left V 1 base short and J 8 bases short, with 9 bases between. CDR3 amino acids: CASSLRPGEKLFF. The CDR3 DNA follows: TGCGCCAGCAGCTTGCGACCGGGAGAAAAACTGTTTTTT.

The chain carries TRBV7-8 and TRBJ2-2, with a tentative D call TRBD2 (6 bases). The CDR3 runs to 15 residues. The ends were cut back, 5 bases at V and 4 bases at J, with 14 bases in the middle. Germline V CDR1 and CDR2: SGHVS, FQNEAQ. Here the CDR3 reads CASSPTRGSTGELFF. DNA of the CDR3: TGTGCCAGCAGCCCCACTCGGGGGTCCACCGGGGAGCTGTTTTTT.

The V call is TRBV6-6, the J call TRBJ2-7; D may be TRBD2 (5 bases). Germline V gene data show CDR1 as MNHNY and CDR2 as SVGAGI (reference sequence). CDR3 size: 16 residues. Trimming left V 6 bases short and J 3 bases short, with 21 bases between. The CDR3 DNA is TGTGCCAGCAGCACCTCCACACCGGGAAAGGGCTACGAGCAGTACTTC. Translation gives CASSTSTPGKGYEQYF.

The rearrangement joins TRBV5-1 to TRBJ2-1; TRBD1 matches at 7 bases. The CDR3 is 17 residues long. Losses at the gene ends were 5 bases for V and 3 bases for J; bases not matched to a gene: 14. The germline V gene has CDR1 SGHRS and CDR2 YFSETQ. The CDR3 here is CASRRAHGTEVYNEQFF. In DNA, the CDR3 is TGCGCCAGCAGGCGCGCACACGGGACAGAAGTCTACAATGAGCAGTTCTTC.

This clone was found a few times. The gene calls are TRBV9 and TRBJ1-4; tentatively, D is TRBD1 (6 bases). Trimming pared 2 bases from V and 1 base from J, leaving 18 bases between. There are 18 residues in the CDR3. Germline assignment: CDR1 SGDLS and CDR2 YYNGEE. CDR3 in amino acids: CASSVDGGGGGTNEKLFF. The CDR3 DNA follows: TGTGCCAGCAGCGTCGATGGAGGGGGGGGAGGAACTAATGAAAAACTGTTTTTT.

The genes are TRBV7-9 and TRBJ1-1; D uncertain. Germline V CDR1 and CDR2: SEHNR, FQNEAQ (reference sequence). Trimming pared 5 bases from V and 1 base from J, leaving 11 bases between. The CDR3 length is 14 residues. The CDR3 protein is CASSRIQANTEAFF. CDR3 DNA sequence: TGTGCCAGCAGCCGGATTCAGGCGAACACTGAAGCTTTCTTT.

Notes on this clone: The missing conserved phenylalanine or tryptophan at the end of this CDR3 makes a read error likely. The rearrangement uses TRBV6-6 and TRBJ1-6; a weak D match, TRBD1 (5 bases). There are 15 residues in the CDR3. The germline V gene encodes CDR1 MNHNY and CDR2 SVGAGI (reference sequence). V was shortened by 0 bases and J by 8 bases, with 11 bases between the two germline ends. CDR3 nucleotide sequence: TGTGCCAGCAGTTACTCACAGGCAGGATATTCACCCCTCCACCTT. It translates to CASSYSQAGYSPLHL.

V is TRBV29-1 and J is TRBJ2-3; a possible D gene is TRBD2 (5 bases). CDR3 size: 15 residues. Trimming shortened V by 3 bases and J by 2 bases, and 15 bases separated the two germline ends. In germline, CDR1 is SQVTM, CDR2 ANQGSEA. The DNA of the CDR3 is TGCAGCGTTGATGGTTCGGACTTCTCCACAGATACGCAGTATTTT. Residues: CSVDGSDFSTDTQYF.

This clone occurred once. This sequence joins TRBV7-3 and TRBJ2-1, with TRBD1 as a possible D gene (6 bases). Germline CDR1 is SGHTA and CDR2 is FQGTGA. Trimming took 0 bases from V and 1 from J, leaving 7 bases between them. CDR3 length: 15 amino acids. CDR3 region: CASSLTGGSYNEQFF. As DNA, the CDR3 is TGTGCCAGCAGCTTAACAGGGGGATCCTACAATGAGCAGTTCTTC. The variable domain in full, with the rest retrieved from reference TRBV7-3 and TRBJ2-1, is GAGVSQTPSNKVTEKGKYVELRCDPISGHTALYWYRQSLGQGPEFLIYFQGTGAADDSGLPNDRFFAVRPEGSVSTLKIQRTERGDSAVYLCASSLTGGSYNEQFFGPGTRLTVL.

V is TRBV9 and J is TRBJ2-7, with TRBD1 matching 10 bases. Germline lookup yields CDR1 SGDLS and CDR2 YYNGEE. The trim removed 0 bases at V and 6 bases at J, leaving 3 bases unmatched. The CDR3 loop spans 14 amino acids. CDR3 DNA sequence: TGTGCCAGCAGCGTAGGGGACAGGGGATTCGAGCAGTACTTC. Its protein is CASSVGDRGFEQYF. The full variable domain, its missing parts supplied by reference TRBV9 and TRBJ2-7, is DSGVTQTPKHLITATGQRVTLRCSPRSGDLSVYWYQQSLDQGLQFLIQYYNGEERAKGNILERFSAQQFPDLHSELNLSSLELGDSALYFCASSVGDRGFEQYFGPGTRLTVT.

The chain combines TRBV7-9 with TRBJ2-7, with 9 bases fitting TRBD1. The J segment lost 5 bases and the V segment lost 2 bases, leaving 13 bases of the junction unmatched. CDR3 length: 17 residues. Germline values: CDR1 SEHNR, CDR2 FQNEAQ (reference sequence). The CDR3 DNA follows: TGTGCCAGCAGCTTAAGTTCCACGGGACAGGGACGCGACGAGCAGTACTTC. The encoded protein is CASSLSSTGQGRDEQYF.

The chain joins TRBV5-1 to TRBJ2-7; 8 nucleotides agree with TRBD2. Germline CDR1 SGHRS, CDR2 YFSETQ. J was trimmed by 5 bases and V by 3 bases; bases with no gene match: 1. This CDR3 region has 12 residues. The chain's CDR3 is CASSSGGDEQYF. DNA of the CDR3: TGCGCCAGCAGCTCGGGGGGGGACGAGCAGTACTTC.

The chain couples TRBV6-5 to TRBJ1-1; D is unresolved. Germline V gene lookup returns CDR1 MNHEY and CDR2 SVGAGI. This CDR3 has 13 residues. The V end was cut by 4 bases, the J end by 1 base, with 7 bases between. The CDR3 nucleotides read TGTGCCAGCAGTTCGGTAAAGAACACTGAAGCTTTCTTT. Encoded protein: CASSSVKNTEAFF.

The gene calls are TRBV19 and TRBJ1-5, with 7 bases matching TRBD1. Trimming took 6 bases from V and 6 from J; bases not matched to a gene: 11. The CDR3 runs to 15 residues. Germline V gives CDR1 LNHDA, CDR2 SQIVND (reference sequence). The CDR3 sequence is CASRGPTGIGQPQHF. The DNA of the CDR3 is TGTGCCAGTAGAGGCCCGACAGGGATCGGTCAGCCCCAGCATTTT.

This clone has only a few counts. The rearrangement joins TRBV7-9 to TRBJ2-3; D not resolved. The CDR3 spans 12 residues. Trimming stripped 3 bases from V and 4 bases from J, with 5 bases between. The germline V gene encodes CDR1 SEHNR and CDR2 FQNEAQ (reference sequence). CDR3 loop: CASSFLPDTQYF. CDR3 bases: TGTGCCAGCAGCTTTCTCCCAGATACGCAGTATTTT.

The chain employs TRBV19 and TRBJ1-5; unclear D gene. V was shortened by 1 base and J by 9 bases, with 13 bases between the two germline ends. Germline V gene data show CDR1 as LNHDA and CDR2 as SQIVND (reference sequence). The CDR3 runs 14 residues. CDR3: CASSIGAALMPQHF. CDR3 DNA sequence: TGTGCCAGTAGTATAGGGGCAGCCCTCATGCCCCAGCATTTT. Using reference TRBV19 and TRBJ1-5 for the parts outside the CDR3, the full variable domain is DGGITQSPKYLFRKEGQNVTLSCEQNLNHDAMYWYRQDPGQGLRLIYYSQIVNDFQKGDIAEGYSVSREKKESFPLTVTSAQKNPTAFYLCASSIGAALMPQHFGDGTRLSIL.

The V and J genes are TRBV11-2 and TRBJ2-3, with a tentative D call TRBD2 (6 bases). The CDR3 is 15 amino acids. Per the germline V gene, CDR1 is SGHAT and CDR2 is FQNNGV. V lost 3 bases, J lost 14 bases, and 24 bases lay in between. The CDR3 sequence is CASSFRPGTQAPLYF. In DNA form, the CDR3 reads TGTGCCAGCAGCTTCAGACCCGGGACTCAGGCTCCGTTGTATTTT.

The chain joins TRBV5-1 to TRBJ2-5, with TRBD1 identical over 8 bases. The CDR3 is 14 amino acids. The V segment lost 0 bases and the J segment 6 bases; nucleotides outside the gene matches: 4. Germline assignment: CDR1 SGHRS and CDR2 YFSETQ. CDR3 sequence reads: CASSLEDRVKTQYF. CDR3 coding DNA: TGCGCCAGCAGCTTGGAGGACAGGGTTAAGACCCAGTACTTC.

The chain links TRBV4-3 to TRBJ2-1, with 15 bases aligning to TRBD2. Germline V lookup: CDR1 LGHNA, CDR2 YSLEER. There are 20 residues in the CDR3. The junction had 15 bases not matched to a gene; V was cut back by 3 bases and J by 6 bases. The CDR3 spells CASSQTLGLAGGLRSNEQFF. DNA for the CDR3: TGCGCCAGCAGCCAGACCTTAGGACTAGCGGGGGGGCTTAGGAGCAATGAGCAGTTCTTC.

Here the CDR3 reads CASSQDSGKAGYGYTF. CDR3 bases: TGCGCCAGCAGCCAAGATTCGGGGAAGGCCGGCTATGGCTACACCTTC. The rearrangement uses TRBV4-1 and TRBJ1-2; no definite D call. This CDR3 has 16 amino acids. The V end lost 0 bases, the J end lost 4 bases, and 15 bases lay between the germline ends. CDR1 is MGHRA and CDR2 is YSYEKL in the germline V gene.

V usage is TRBV18 and J usage is TRBJ1-5; D not certain. The CDR3 covers 13 residues. V was cut by 4 bases and J by 2 bases, with 6 bases left in between. The germline V gene has CDR1 KGHSH and CDR2 LQKENI. CDR3 region: CASSLPGNQPQHF. CDR3 DNA: TGTGCCAGCTCACTCCCGGGCAATCAGCCCCAGCATTTT.

The chain uses TRBV28 and TRBJ2-7, with 8 bases identical to TRBD2. The CDR3 spans 16 residues. V was clipped by 4 bases and J by 2 bases; unmatched bases: 10. Looked up from germline, CDR1 is MDHEN and CDR2 is SYDVKM. The CDR3 coding sequence is TGTGCCAGCAGTTCAATAGGCGGGAGGACCCCCTACGAGCAGTACTTC. Protein: CASSSIGGRTPYEQYF.

The chain has TRBV6-5 and TRBJ2-7, with 12 bases that match TRBD2. Germline V gene data show CDR1 as MNHEY and CDR2 as SVGAGI. CDR3 length equals 15 residues. With V trimmed by 5 bases and J by 5 bases, 7 bases remained unmatched. CDR3 loop: CASSLAGGSYHEQYF. The CDR3 DNA reads TGTGCCAGCAGTCTAGCGGGAGGGAGTTACCACGAGCAGTACTTC.

This rearrangement joins TRBV10-2 to TRBJ1-4; 9 nucleotides match TRBD1. Germline CDR1 WSHSY, CDR2 SAAADI. The CDR3 has 15 residues. With 6 bases clipped from V and 8 bases from J, the junction kept 10 bases outside the gene matches. The CDR3, as DNA: TGCGCCAGCAGAGAGCCCGGGACAGGGAACGAAAAACTGTTTTTT. The encoded protein is CASREPGTGNEKLFF.

The rearrangement uses TRBV19 and TRBJ1-2, with TRBD1 identical over 7 bases. The V and J ends lost 5 bases and 8 bases, in that order; junction bases with no gene match: 14. This CDR3 is 15 amino acids long. The germline V gene has CDR1 LNHDA and CDR2 SQIVND (reference sequence). The CDR3 DNA sequence: TGTGCCAGTAGTTCCAAACAGGGGTCATCCGGCGGCTACACCTTC. This codes for CASSSKQGSSGGYTF. The full variable domain, completed using reference TRBV19 and TRBJ1-2, is DGGITQSPKYLFRKEGQNVTLSCEQNLNHDAMYWYRQDPGQGLRLIYYSQIVNDFQKGDIAEGYSVSREKKESFPLTVTSAQKNPTAFYLCASSSKQGSSGGYTFGSGTRLTVV.

This clone was seen only a few times. The V gene is TRBV4-3, the J gene TRBJ2-1; 8 nucleotides align to TRBD2. Trimming removed 1 base from V and 4 bases from J; junction bases left unmatched: 3. CDR1 and CDR2 from the germline V gene are LGHNA and YSLEER. The CDR3 runs 15 residues. This chain's CDR3 is CASSQGSGIYNEQFF. CDR3 DNA sequence: TGCGCCAGCAGCCAAGGTAGCGGGATATACAATGAGCAGTTCTTC.

The chain recombines TRBV28 with TRBJ2-7; TRBD2 is a possible D gene (6 bases). The length of the CDR3 is 20 residues. CDR1 is MDHEN and CDR2 is SYDVKM in the germline V gene. V was trimmed by 6 bases and J by 5 bases, leaving 35 bases between them. The CDR3 sequence is CASSQPQSGTHASARDEQYF. The CDR3 DNA reads as TGTGCCAGCAGCCAACCTCAATCCGGGACTCACGCCTCAGCCCGGGACGAGCAGTACTTC. The whole variable domain, filled in from reference TRBV28 and TRBJ2-7, reads DVKVTQSSRYLVKRTGEKVFLECVQDMDHENMFWYRQDPGLGLRLIYFSYDVKMKEKGDIPEGYSVSREKKERFSLILESASTNQTSMYLCASSQPQSGTHASARDEQYFGPGTRLTVT.